This passage covers 14 T cell receptor beta chains from one sample sequenced in a study of beta chain features in type 1 diabetes. Their recognized antigens are unknown. General study findings and limits: All four CD4+ subsets from Type 1 diabetes patients carried moderately but significantly shorter TCRB CDR3s.

Expressed TCRB transcripts got sequenced, as all isolated RNA was reverse transcribed. Some clones are missing from TCRdb's copy, which holds only in-frame ones; the method was immunoSEQ multiplex PCR. The sample contains over 200,000 clones, 11% of which appear only once. The specimen was naive CD4+ T cells from blood. These receptors all stem from a young man with type 1 diabetes.

This clone was seen more than once but under ten times. The chain couples TRBV9 to TRBJ1-1; D may be TRBD1 (5 bases). V was clipped by 0 bases and J by 3 bases, with 12 bases between them. This CDR3 region has 15 residues. Germline CDR1 is SGDLS and CDR2 is YYNGEE. The CDR3 sequence: CASSVGRGDDTEAFF. CDR3 DNA: TGTGCCAGCAGCGTAGGTAGGGGCGACGACACTGAAGCTTTCTTT.

This chain joins TRBV9 and TRBJ2-1, with 12 bases lining up with TRBD2. The CDR3 runs 15 residues. V gave up 2 bases and J gave up 5 bases; unmatched junction bases: 2. CDR1 and CDR2 (germline): SGDLS, YYNGEE. The DNA of the CDR3 is TGTGCCAGCAGCGTGACTAGCGGGGGCCACAATGAGCAGTTCTTC. It specifies CASSVTSGGHNEQFF. Full variable domain (outside the CDR3, taken from reference TRBV9 and TRBJ2-1): DSGVTQTPKHLITATGQRVTLRCSPRSGDLSVYWYQQSLDQGLQFLIQYYNGEERAKGNILERFSAQQFPDLHSELNLSSLELGDSALYFCASSVTSGGHNEQFFGPGTRLTVL.

The V call is TRBV9, the J call TRBJ2-3; D unresolved. The CDR3 totals 14 residues. CDR1 and CDR2 (germline): SGDLS, YYNGEE. Trimming pared 5 bases from V and 0 bases from J, leaving 10 bases between. This CDR3 reads CASSLMSSTDTQYF. The CDR3 region has the DNA TGTGCCAGCAGTCTTATGTCTAGCACAGATACGCAGTATTTT.

This sequence joins TRBV5-4 and TRBJ1-2; 7 nucleotides align to TRBD1. Germline V CDR1 and CDR2: SGHNT, YYREEE (reference sequence). With 3 bases clipped from V and 5 bases from J, the junction kept 10 bases outside the gene matches. The CDR3 consists of 15 residues. In nucleotides, the CDR3 is TGTGCCAGCAGCTCAGGGAGGACAGGCTCTTATGGCTACACCTTC. As protein: CASSSGRTGSYGYTF.

This clone turned up a few times. CDR3: CASSLASGTGELFF. CDR3 bases: TGCGCCAGCAGCTTGGCCTCGGGCACCGGGGAGCTGTTTTTT. The V call is TRBV5-1, the J call TRBJ2-2; D is unresolved. Trimming removed 0 bases from V and 4 bases from J, with 7 bases in between. There are 14 residues in the CDR3. CDR1 and CDR2 (germline): SGHRS, YFSETQ. Full variable domain (remainder filled in from reference TRBV5-1 and TRBJ2-2): KAGVTQTPRYLIKTRGQQVTLSCSPISGHRSVSWYQQTPGQGLQFLFEYFSETQRNKGNFPGRFSGRQFSNSRSEMNVSTLELGDSALYLCASSLASGTGELFFGEGSRLTVL.

The chain combines TRBV15 with TRBJ2-5; D perhaps matches TRBD2 (6 bases). CDR1 and CDR2 (germline): LNHNV, YYDKDF (reference sequence). V lost 8 bases and J 4 bases, leaving 20 bases between the germline ends. CDR3 length equals 15 residues. As DNA, the CDR3 is TGTGCCACCTGCCCCCGAGGAGGGGCCAGAGAGACCCAGTACTTC. Translated: CATCPRGGARETQYF. The full variable domain, its missing parts supplied by reference TRBV15 and TRBJ2-5, is DAMVIQNPRYQVTQFGKPVTLSCSQTLNHNVMYWYQQKSSQAPKLLFHYYDKDFNNEADTPDNFQSRRPNTSFCFLDIRSPGLGDTAMYLCATCPRGGARETQYFGPGTRLLVL.

This clone was recorded a few times. The chain couples TRBV30 to TRBJ2-5; a weak D match, TRBD2 (5 bases). Germline values: CDR1 GTSNPN, CDR2 SVGIG (reference sequence). The length of the CDR3 is 14 residues. The V end was cut by 0 bases, the J end by 2 bases, with 10 bases between. Here the CDR3 DNA reads TGTGCCTGGAGTGTCAACGAGGGACAAGAGACCCAGTACTTC. This encodes CAWSVNEGQETQYF.

V usage is TRBV6-5 and J usage is TRBJ2-3; 8 bases are a match to TRBD1. With V trimmed by 6 bases and J by 6 bases, 8 bases remained unmatched. The germline gives CDR1 MNHEY, CDR2 SVGAGI. The length of the CDR3 is 14 residues. The CDR3 loop reads CASSRTGKSDTQYF. In DNA, the CDR3 is TGTGCCAGCAGCCGGACAGGGAAGAGTGATACGCAGTATTTT.

This clone occurred a few times. V is TRBV13 and J is TRBJ1-1, with TRBD1 matching over 9 bases. Trimming at V came to 2 bases and at J to 7 bases, leaving 8 bases not matched to a gene. The CDR3 runs 15 residues. The germline gives CDR1 PRHDT, CDR2 FYEKMQ (reference sequence). The CDR3 reads CASSLSQGAVDEAFF. Here the CDR3 DNA reads TGTGCCAGCAGCTTATCACAGGGGGCTGTGGATGAAGCTTTCTTT.

This clone was observed a handful of times. CDR3 amino acids: CASSSDRARGYNEQFF. The CDR3 nucleotides read TGTGCCAGCAGCTCCGACAGGGCAAGGGGTTACAATGAGCAGTTCTTC. The V gene is TRBV7-9, the J gene TRBJ2-1; 7 positions agree with TRBD1. The CDR3 length is 16 residues. The germline gives CDR1 SEHNR, CDR2 FQNEAQ (reference sequence). V dropped 4 bases and J dropped 4; count of bases not matched to a gene: 10.

This clone was seen a handful of times. The CDR3 sequence is CASSERRDRNLDEQFF. CDR3 DNA: TGTGCCAGCAGTGAAAGACGGGACAGGAATTTGGATGAGCAGTTCTTC. V usage is TRBV2 and J usage is TRBJ2-1; 8 bases map to TRBD1. There are 16 residues in the CDR3. Germline CDR1 reads SNHLY; CDR2 reads FYNNEI. Trimming took 2 bases from V and 8 from J; bases not matched to a gene: 11.

This clone came up a few times. The rearrangement links TRBV7-2 to TRBJ1-1; D is unresolved. V gave up 8 bases and J gave up 4 bases, with 11 bases separating them. Germline CDR1 SGHTA, CDR2 FQGNSA. CDR3 length equals 12 residues. The CDR3 DNA reads as TGTGCCAGCGGTACACGAACCACTGAAGCTTTCTTT. This translates into CASGTRTTEAFF.

The chain carries TRBV28 and TRBJ2-4, with 9 bases that match TRBD1. The germline CDR1 and CDR2 sequences are MDHEN and SYDVKM. Germline trimming cut 7 bases from V and 7 bases from J; bases unmatched to any gene: 5. The CDR3 spans 13 residues. CDR3 loop: CASNRDRANIQYF. The CDR3 DNA reads as TGTGCCAGCAACCGGGACAGGGCGAACATTCAGTACTTC.

J is TRBJ2-3 and V is TRBV9; perhaps TRBD2 as D (6 bases). The germline CDR1 and CDR2 sequences are SGDLS and YYNGEE. The V end was cut by 0 bases, the J end by 0 bases, with 11 bases between. The CDR3 length is 16 residues. DNA for the CDR3: TGTGCCAGCAGCGTAGGGGCAGGGACTAGCACAGATACGCAGTATTTT. Amino acids: CASSVGAGTSTDTQYF.